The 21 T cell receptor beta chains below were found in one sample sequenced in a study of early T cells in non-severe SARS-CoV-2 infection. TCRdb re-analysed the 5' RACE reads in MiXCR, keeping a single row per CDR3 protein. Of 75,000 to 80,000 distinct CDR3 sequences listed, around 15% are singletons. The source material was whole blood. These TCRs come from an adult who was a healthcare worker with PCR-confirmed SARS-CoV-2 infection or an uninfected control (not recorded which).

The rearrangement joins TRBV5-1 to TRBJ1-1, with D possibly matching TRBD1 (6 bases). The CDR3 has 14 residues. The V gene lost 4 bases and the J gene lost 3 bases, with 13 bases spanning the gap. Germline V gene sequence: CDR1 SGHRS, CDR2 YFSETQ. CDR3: CASSEGHRDTEAFF. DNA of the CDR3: TGCGCCAGCAGCGAGGGACATCGAGACACTGAAGCTTTCTTT.

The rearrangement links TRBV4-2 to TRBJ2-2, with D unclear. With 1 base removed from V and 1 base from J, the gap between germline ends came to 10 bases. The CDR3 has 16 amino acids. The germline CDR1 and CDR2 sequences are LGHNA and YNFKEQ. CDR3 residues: CASSQGTLENTGELFF. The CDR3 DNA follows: TGTGCCAGCAGCCAAGGTACCTTGGAGAACACCGGGGAGCTGTTTTTT.

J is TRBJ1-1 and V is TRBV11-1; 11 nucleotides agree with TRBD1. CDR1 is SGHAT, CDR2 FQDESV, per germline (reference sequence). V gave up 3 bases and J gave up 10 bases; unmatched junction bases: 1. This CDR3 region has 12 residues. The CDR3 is CASSLDRGRAFF. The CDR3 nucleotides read TGTGCCAGCAGCTTGGACAGGGGGCGAGCTTTCTTT.

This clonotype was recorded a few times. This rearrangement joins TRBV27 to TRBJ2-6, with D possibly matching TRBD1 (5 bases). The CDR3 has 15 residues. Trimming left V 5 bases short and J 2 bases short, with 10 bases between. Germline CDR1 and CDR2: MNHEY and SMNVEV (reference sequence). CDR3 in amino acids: CASSIGVPGANVLTF. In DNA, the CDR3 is TGTGCCAGCAGTATAGGGGTACCTGGGGCCAACGTCCTGACTTTC. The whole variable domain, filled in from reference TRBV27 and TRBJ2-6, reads EAQVTQNPRYLITVTGKKLTVTCSQNMNHEYMSWYRQDPGLGLRQIYYSMNVEVTDKGDVPEGYKVSRKEKRNFPLILESPSPNQTSLYFCASSIGVPGANVLTFGAGSRLTVL.

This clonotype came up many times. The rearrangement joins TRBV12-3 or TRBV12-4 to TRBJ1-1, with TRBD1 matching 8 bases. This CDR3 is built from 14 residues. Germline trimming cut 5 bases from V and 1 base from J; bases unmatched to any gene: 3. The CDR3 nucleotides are TGTGCCAGCAGTGGGGACAGGTGGAACACTGAAGCTTTCTTT. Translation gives CASSGDRWNTEAFF.

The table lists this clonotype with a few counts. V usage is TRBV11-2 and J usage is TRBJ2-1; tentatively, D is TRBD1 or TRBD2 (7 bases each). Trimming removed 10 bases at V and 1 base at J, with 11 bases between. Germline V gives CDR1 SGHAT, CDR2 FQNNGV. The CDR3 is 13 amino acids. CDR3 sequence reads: CATRGGSYNEQFF. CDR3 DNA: TGTGCCACCAGGGGGGGATCCTACAATGAGCAGTTCTTC.

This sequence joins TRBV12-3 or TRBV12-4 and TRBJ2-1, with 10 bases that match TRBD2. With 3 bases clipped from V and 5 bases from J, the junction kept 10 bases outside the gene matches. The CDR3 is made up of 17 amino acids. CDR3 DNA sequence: TGTGCCAGCAGTTTGGACTTAACTAGCGGGAAAGACAATGAGCAGTTCTTC. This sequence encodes CASSLDLTSGKDNEQFF.

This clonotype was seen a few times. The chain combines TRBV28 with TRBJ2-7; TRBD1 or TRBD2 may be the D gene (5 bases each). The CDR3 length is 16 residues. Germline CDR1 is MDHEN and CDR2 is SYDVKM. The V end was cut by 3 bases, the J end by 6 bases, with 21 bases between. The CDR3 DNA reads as TGTGCCAGCAGTTTCGGGGCCTTGGGCGGAGTGGTCGAGCAGTACTTC. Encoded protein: CASSFGALGGVVEQYF. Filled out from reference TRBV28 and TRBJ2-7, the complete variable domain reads DVKVTQSSRYLVKRTGEKVFLECVQDMDHENMFWYRQDPGLGLRLIYFSYDVKMKEKGDIPEGYSVSREKKERFSLILESASTNQTSMYLCASSFGALGGVVEQYFGPGTRLTVT.

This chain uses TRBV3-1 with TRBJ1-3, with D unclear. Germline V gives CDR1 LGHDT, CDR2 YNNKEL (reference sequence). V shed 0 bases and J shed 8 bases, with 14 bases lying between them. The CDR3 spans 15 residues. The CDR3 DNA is TGTGCCAGCAGCCAAGAGAGGCTCGAGTCCTACACCATATATTTT. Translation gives CASSQERLESYTIYF.

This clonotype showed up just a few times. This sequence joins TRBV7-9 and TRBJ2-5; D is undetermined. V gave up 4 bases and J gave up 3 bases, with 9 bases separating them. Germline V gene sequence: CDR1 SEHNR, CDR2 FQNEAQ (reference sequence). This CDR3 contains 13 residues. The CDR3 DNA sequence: TGTGCCAGCAGCTCGGATCCTGAAGAGACCCAGTACTTC. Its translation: CASSSDPEETQYF.

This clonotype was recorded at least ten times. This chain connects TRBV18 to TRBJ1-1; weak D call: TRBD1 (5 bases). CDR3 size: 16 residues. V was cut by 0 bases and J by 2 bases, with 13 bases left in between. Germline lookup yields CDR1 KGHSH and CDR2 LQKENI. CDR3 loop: CASSPPRLGGNTEAFF. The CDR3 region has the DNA TGTGCCAGCTCACCACCGCGTTTGGGGGGTAACACTGAAGCTTTCTTT.

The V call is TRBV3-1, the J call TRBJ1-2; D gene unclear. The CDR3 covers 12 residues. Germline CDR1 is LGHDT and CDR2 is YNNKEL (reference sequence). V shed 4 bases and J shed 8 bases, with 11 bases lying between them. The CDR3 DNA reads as TGTGCCAGCAGCCTATCAAAGGAAGGCTACACCTTC. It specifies CASSLSKEGYTF.

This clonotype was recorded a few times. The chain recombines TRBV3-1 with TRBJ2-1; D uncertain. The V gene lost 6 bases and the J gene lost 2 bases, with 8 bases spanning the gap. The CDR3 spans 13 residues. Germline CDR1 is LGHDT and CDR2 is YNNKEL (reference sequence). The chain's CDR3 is CASSPLTYNEQFF. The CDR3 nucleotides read TGTGCCAGCAGTCCGCTCACCTACAATGAGCAGTTCTTC.

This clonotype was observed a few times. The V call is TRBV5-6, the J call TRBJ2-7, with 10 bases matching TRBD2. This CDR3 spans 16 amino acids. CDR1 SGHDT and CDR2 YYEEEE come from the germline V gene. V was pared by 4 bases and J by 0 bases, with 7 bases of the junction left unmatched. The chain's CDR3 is CASSRLAGANSYEQYF. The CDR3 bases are TGTGCCAGCAGCCGCCTAGCGGGGGCCAACTCCTACGAGCAGTACTTC.

CDR3 sequence (DNA): TGTGCCAGCAGGTACAGGGGGCCCAACACCGGGGAGCTGTTTTTT. It codes for CASRYRGPNTGELFF. The chain has TRBV6-1 and TRBJ2-2, with TRBD1 identical over 9 bases. The CDR3 has 15 amino acids. The germline gives CDR1 MNHNS, CDR2 SASEGT. J lost 2 bases, V lost 6 bases, and 4 bases had no gene match.

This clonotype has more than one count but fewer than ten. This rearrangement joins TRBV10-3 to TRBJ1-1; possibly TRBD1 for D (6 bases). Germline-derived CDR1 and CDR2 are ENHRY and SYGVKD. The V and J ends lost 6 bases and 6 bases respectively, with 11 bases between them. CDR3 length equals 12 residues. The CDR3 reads CAISLDSAEAFF. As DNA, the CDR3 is TGTGCCATCAGCCTGGACAGCGCTGAAGCTTTCTTT.

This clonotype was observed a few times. The CDR3 nucleotides read TGTGCCAGCAGCCCTGGCGGCAGCCGCCTGGAGACCCAGTACTTC. This sequence encodes CASSPGGSRLETQYF. The chain employs TRBV7-2 and TRBJ2-5; no clear D. Trimming cost V 5 bases and J 5 bases, with 18 bases left between them. The CDR3 has 15 residues. Germline values: CDR1 SGHTA, CDR2 FQGNSA. The full variable domain, with the rest looked up from reference TRBV7-2 and TRBJ2-5, is GAGVSQSPSNKVTEKGKDVELRCDPISGHTALYWYRQSLGQGLEFLIYFQGNSAPDKSGLPSDRFSAERTGGSVSTLTIQRTQQEDSAVYLCASSPGGSRLETQYFGPGTRLLVL.

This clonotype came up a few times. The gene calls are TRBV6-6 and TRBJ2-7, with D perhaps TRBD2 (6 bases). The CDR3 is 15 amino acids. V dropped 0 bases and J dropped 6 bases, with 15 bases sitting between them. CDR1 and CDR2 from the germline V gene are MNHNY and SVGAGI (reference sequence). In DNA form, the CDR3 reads TGTGCCAGCAGTTACTCGGAGACAAGGGGAGGCGAGCAGTACTTC. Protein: CASSYSETRGGEQYF.

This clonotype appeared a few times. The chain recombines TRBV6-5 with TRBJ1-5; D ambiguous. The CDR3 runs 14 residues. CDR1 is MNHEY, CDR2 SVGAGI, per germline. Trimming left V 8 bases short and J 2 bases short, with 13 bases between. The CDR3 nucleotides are TGTGCCAGCCGCGGGTCAGAGGGCAATCAGCCCCAGCATTTT. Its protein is CASRGSEGNQPQHF.

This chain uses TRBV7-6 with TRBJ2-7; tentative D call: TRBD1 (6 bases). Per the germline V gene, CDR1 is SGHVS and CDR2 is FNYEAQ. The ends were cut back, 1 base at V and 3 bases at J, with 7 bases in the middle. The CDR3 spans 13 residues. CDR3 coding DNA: TGTGCCAGCAGCTTAGAGGGGGACTACGAGCAGTACTTC. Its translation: CASSLEGDYEQYF. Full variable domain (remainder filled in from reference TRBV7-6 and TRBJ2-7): GAGVSQSPRYKVTKRGQDVALRCDPISGHVSLYWYRQALGQGPEFLTYFNYEAQQDKSGLPNDRFSAERPEGSISTLTIQRTEQRDSAMYRCASSLEGDYEQYFGPGTRLTVT.

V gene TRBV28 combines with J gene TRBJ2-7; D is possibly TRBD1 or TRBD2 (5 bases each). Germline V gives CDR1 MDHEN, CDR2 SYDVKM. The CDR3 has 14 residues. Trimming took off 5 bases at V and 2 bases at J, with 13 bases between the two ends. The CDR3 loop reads CASSPGTSTYEQYF. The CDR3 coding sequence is TGTGCCAGCAGTCCCGGGACCAGCACCTACGAGCAGTACTTC.